These 32 T cell receptor beta chains share one sample of origin, sequenced in a study of OX40 agonist ivuxolimab in advanced cancers. Profiling relied on immunoSEQ multiplex PCR, and the TCRdb table lists in-frame clones only, not all of them. This sample has roughly 74,000 clones; less than 90% occur once, and the top ten carry roughly 2%. Here the sequenced sample was CD4+ or CD8+ T cells sorted from blood, taken in a trial of the OX40 agonist ivuxolimab. The receptor source for this set is an adult with an advanced solid tumor such as melanoma, head and neck, liver or kidney cancer.

The chain is built from TRBV7-2 and TRBJ1-2; D is unclear. Germline V CDR1 and CDR2: SGHTA, FQGNSA. The CDR3 has 15 amino acids. With 1 base removed from V and 6 bases from J, the gap between germline ends came to 15 bases. The CDR3 here is CASSLGPSQQNGYTF. The CDR3 coding sequence is TGTGCCAGCAGCTTAGGGCCCTCCCAGCAAAATGGCTACACCTTC.

The chain combines TRBV7-3 with TRBJ2-1; possible D gene TRBD2, 8 bases. The CDR3 sequence is 14 residues long. CDR1 SGHTA and CDR2 FQGTGA come from the germline V gene. Between the trimmed V and J ends, which lost 4 bases and 9 bases, there was a span of 16 bases. CDR3 bases: TGTGCCAGCAGCTCGGGACTAGACAGGGCTGAGCAGTTCTTC. It is translated as CASSSGLDRAEQFF.

The chain uses TRBV5-5 and TRBJ1-1; D gene unclear. Germline V gene data show CDR1 as SGHKS and CDR2 as YYEKEE (reference sequence). This CDR3 contains 14 residues. V lost 3 bases, J lost 3 bases, and 12 bases lay in between. This chain's CDR3 is CASSSPMAYTEAFF. The CDR3 bases are TGTGCCAGCAGCTCTCCGATGGCGTACACTGAAGCTTTCTTT.

The chain couples TRBV4-1 to TRBJ2-5; 7 positions match TRBD2. This CDR3 comprises 16 residues. V shed 0 bases and J 4 bases; nucleotides not matched to a gene: 8. Looked up from germline, CDR1 is MGHRA and CDR2 is YSYEKL. The DNA for the CDR3 is TGCGCCAGCAGCCAAGAGACGCGCGGGAGCGGAGAGACCCAGTACTTC. Protein sequence: CASSQETRGSGETQYF.

The genes are TRBV5-4 and TRBJ1-1, with TRBD1 identical over 7 bases. Losses at the gene ends were 4 bases for V and 3 bases for J; bases not matched to a gene: 6. The CDR3 runs 14 residues. Germline loops: CDR1 SGHNT, CDR2 YYREEE (reference sequence). This chain's CDR3 is CASSPRGRDTEAFF. CDR3 nucleotides: TGTGCCAGCAGCCCGAGGGGGCGGGACACTGAAGCTTTCTTT.

This clone was seen just once. The chain uses TRBV28 and TRBJ1-5, with 8 bases fitting TRBD1. Unmatched junction bases numbered 5, after V lost 6 bases and J lost 7 bases. The CDR3 contains 13 residues. Germline V gene sequence: CDR1 MDHEN, CDR2 SYDVKM. The chain's CDR3 is CASRQGGGQPQHF. Here the CDR3 DNA reads TGTGCCAGCAGACAGGGGGGCGGCCAGCCCCAGCATTTT.

This chain joins TRBV7-9 and TRBJ2-1; no definite D call. The CDR3 length is 14 residues. V was shortened by 3 bases and J by 6 bases, with 12 bases between the two germline ends. Germline CDR1 SEHNR, CDR2 FQNEAQ (reference sequence). CDR3 sequence (DNA): TGTGCCAGCAGCTTGCAGAATAGCTTCAATGAGCAGTTCTTC. Translated, it gives CASSLQNSFNEQFF.

This clone has a handful of counts. This sequence joins TRBV4-3 and TRBJ2-2; D not certain. Deletions cut 0 bases from V and 5 bases from J, with 7 bases between. Looked up from germline, CDR1 is LGHNA and CDR2 is YSLEER. The CDR3 length is 14 residues. The CDR3 here is CASSQDPRTGELFF. The CDR3 DNA follows: TGCGCCAGCAGCCAAGACCCGAGAACCGGGGAGCTGTTTTTT.

The chain joins TRBV7-2 to TRBJ1-5; D remains ambiguous. This CDR3 is 14 amino acids long. V lost 3 bases to trimming and J lost 5 bases, with 11 bases between them. CDR1 and CDR2 from the germline V gene are SGHTA and FQGNSA. In DNA, the CDR3 is TGTGCCAGCAGCTTGTCCCCTACGCATCAGCCCCAGCATTTT. Protein sequence: CASSLSPTHQPQHF.

V is TRBV10-3 and J is TRBJ2-2; D may correspond to TRBD1 or TRBD2 (5 bases each). CDR3 length: 15 amino acids. Per germline, CDR1 ENHRY and CDR2 SYGVKD. The ends were cut back, 11 bases at V and 2 bases at J, with 18 bases in the middle. The CDR3 sequence: CASSDRDGNTGELFF. CDR3 DNA: TGTGCCTCCTCCGACCGGGACGGTAACACCGGGGAGCTGTTTTTT.

The chain couples TRBV18 to TRBJ1-5; tentative D call: TRBD1 (6 bases). V was shortened by 3 bases and J by 3 bases, with 9 bases between the two germline ends. Germline V gene lookup returns CDR1 KGHSH and CDR2 LQKENI. The CDR3 has 14 residues. The CDR3 DNA reads TGTGCCAGCTCACCCGACAGGTCCAATCAGCCCCAGCATTTT. This codes for CASSPDRSNQPQHF.

The V call is TRBV5-5, the J call TRBJ2-7; D is uncertain. V gave up 0 bases and J gave up 4 bases, with 11 bases separating them. CDR1 and CDR2 from the germline V gene are SGHKS and YYEKEE (reference sequence). The CDR3 runs 14 residues. The CDR3 DNA reads TGTGCCAGCAGCTTGGCGGTTATAATTTACGAGCAGTACTTC. Protein sequence: CASSLAVIIYEQYF.

This clone was found a few times. This rearrangement joins TRBV7-2 to TRBJ2-7; TRBD2 agrees at 11 bases. CDR3 length equals 15 residues. Germline CDR1 SGHTA, CDR2 FQGNSA. Trimming took 1 base from V and 6 from J; bases not matched to a gene: 5. CDR3 region: CASSLVLAGVGEQYF. CDR3 nucleotide sequence: TGTGCCAGCAGCTTAGTACTAGCGGGGGTTGGCGAGCAGTACTTC.

This rearrangement joins TRBV9 to TRBJ2-3; TRBD1 matches at 7 bases. Unmatched junction bases numbered 6, after V lost 5 bases and J lost 0 bases. Germline V gives CDR1 SGDLS, CDR2 YYNGEE. The CDR3 contains 15 residues. CDR3 protein: CASRGGALSTDTQYF. CDR3 DNA: TGTGCCAGCAGAGGGGGCGCTCTGAGCACAGATACGCAGTATTTT.

This sequence joins TRBV4-2 and TRBJ2-1, with D perhaps matching TRBD1 (5 bases). V was cut by 1 base and J by 5 bases, with 9 bases left in between. CDR1 and CDR2 (germline): LGHNA, YNFKEQ. The CDR3 loop spans 14 amino acids. This CDR3 reads CASSQGTSDNEQFF. The CDR3 nucleotides are TGTGCCAGCAGCCAAGGGACATCCGACAATGAGCAGTTCTTC.

The chain carries TRBV6-5 and TRBJ1-3; maybe TRBD1 (5 bases). The CDR3 loop spans 15 amino acids. The germline CDR1 and CDR2 sequences are MNHEY and SVGAGI. Trimming removed 7 bases from V and 0 bases from J, with 13 bases in between. Here the CDR3 DNA reads TGTGCCAGCACCGAGGGGCTGAGCTCTGGAAACACCATATATTTT. Its protein is CASTEGLSSGNTIYF.

This clone has just a few counts. The genes are TRBV7-2 and TRBJ2-7, with 11 bases matching TRBD1. Trimming at V came to 4 bases and at J to 5 bases, leaving 4 bases not matched to a gene. This CDR3 region has 14 residues. The germline CDR1 and CDR2 sequences are SGHTA and FQGNSA. As DNA, the CDR3 is TGTGCCAGCAGCTGGGACAGGGGGAATCACGAGCAGTACTTC. Translating gives CASSWDRGNHEQYF. The full variable domain, with the rest looked up from reference TRBV7-2 and TRBJ2-7, is GAGVSQSPSNKVTEKGKDVELRCDPISGHTALYWYRQSLGQGLEFLIYFQGNSAPDKSGLPSDRFSAERTGGSVSTLTIQRTQQEDSAVYLCASSWDRGNHEQYFGPGTRLTVT.

A single count supports this clone. The chain recombines TRBV29-1 with TRBJ2-1; a possible D gene is TRBD2 (6 bases). Germline V gene lookup returns CDR1 SQVTM and CDR2 ANQGSEA. The V end was cut by 4 bases, the J end by 7 bases, with 14 bases between. The CDR3 runs to 13 residues. CDR3 nucleotides: TGCAGCGTTGGAAATCTAGCGAATAATGAGCAGTTCTTC. Translation gives CSVGNLANNEQFF.

The chain employs TRBV28 and TRBJ2-5, with D possibly matching TRBD2 (6 bases). In germline, CDR1 is MDHEN, CDR2 SYDVKM. V was pared by 3 bases and J by 0 bases, with 17 bases between. The CDR3 is 17 amino acids. The CDR3 bases are TGTGCCAGCAGTTTGAGAACTAGCACCTCCTACCAAGAGACCCAGTACTTC. Amino acid sequence: CASSLRTSTSYQETQYF.

The rearrangement joins TRBV19 to TRBJ1-1; TRBD1 might be the D (6 bases). CDR3 size: 15 residues. The germline gives CDR1 LNHDA, CDR2 SQIVND (reference sequence). The V gene lost 5 bases and the J gene lost 0 bases, with 13 bases spanning the gap. CDR3 DNA sequence: TGTGCCAGTAGTGAAGGCACAGGGATGAACACTGAAGCTTTCTTT. Translation: CASSEGTGMNTEAFF.

CDR3 DNA sequence: TGTGCCAGCAGCTTGGTTGCTGGGGCCAACGTCCTGACTTTC. It yields the protein CASSLVAGANVLTF. The chain uses TRBV5-6 and TRBJ2-6; unclear D gene. Germline CDR1 is SGHDT and CDR2 is YYEEEE. V lost 0 bases and J 2 bases, leaving 3 bases between the germline ends. This CDR3 spans 14 amino acids.

The gene calls are TRBV27 and TRBJ2-3, with 10 nucleotides matching TRBD2. There are 17 residues in the CDR3. CDR1 is MNHEY and CDR2 is SMNVEV in the germline V gene (reference sequence). With 5 bases clipped from V and 5 bases from J, the junction kept 13 bases outside the gene matches. The CDR3 DNA reads as TGTGCCAGCAGTATGAAGATACTAGCGGGAAGTGGAGATACGCAGTATTTT. It yields the protein CASSMKILAGSGDTQYF.

This clone was seen once. The V gene is TRBV19, the J gene TRBJ1-5, with TRBD1 matching 7 bases. Trimming cost V 4 bases and J 7 bases; bases outside gene matches: 13. The CDR3 is made up of 16 amino acids. Germline V lookup: CDR1 LNHDA, CDR2 SQIVND (reference sequence). The CDR3 nucleotides are TGTGCCAGTAGTACGCGTCGACAGGGAAGGGAACAGCCCCAGCATTTT. Its protein product is CASSTRRQGREQPQHF.

The rearrangement uses TRBV19 and TRBJ2-3; D is perhaps TRBD2 (7 bases). Germline CDR1 reads LNHDA; CDR2 reads SQIVND (reference sequence). The ends were cut back, 11 bases at V and 6 bases at J, with 18 bases in the middle. The CDR3 runs to 13 residues. The CDR3 DNA is TGTGCCGCGGGGGCCGTGCGGGCGGATACGCAGTATTTT. Protein sequence: CAAGAVRADTQYF.

The V and J genes are TRBV6-6 and TRBJ1-3; 9 bases match TRBD1. Losses at the gene ends were 5 bases for V and 3 bases for J; bases not matched to a gene: 5. Germline V CDR1 and CDR2: MNHNY, SVGAGI (reference sequence). CDR3 length: 15 amino acids. This chain's CDR3 is CASSPTGGRGNTIYF. CDR3 nucleotide sequence: TGTGCCAGCAGTCCTACAGGGGGCCGTGGAAACACCATATATTTT.

This chain uses TRBV19 with TRBJ1-4, with TRBD1 matching over 8 bases. The CDR3 is 14 amino acids. In germline, CDR1 is LNHDA, CDR2 SQIVND (reference sequence). The V gene end was trimmed by 4 bases and the J gene end by 5 bases; junction bases not matched to a gene: 3. CDR3 residues: CASSTQGVNEKLFF. CDR3 bases: TGTGCCAGTAGTACACAGGGGGTAAATGAAAAACTGTTTTTT.

The chain carries TRBV21-1 and TRBJ2-5. TRBV21-1 is an annotated pseudogene. The CDR3 contains 14 residues. The CDR3 DNA is TGTGCCAGCTCGCATTCGGACGGCGAAGAGACCCAGTACTTC. It yields the protein CASSHSDGEETQYF.

V gene TRBV7-2 combines with J gene TRBJ2-3; TRBD2 aligns across 8 bases. This CDR3 region has 14 residues. Germline-derived CDR1 and CDR2 are SGHTA and FQGNSA. After removal of 4 bases from V and 1 base from J, the junction contained 1 base not matched to a gene. This CDR3 is CASSSGGGTDTQYF. In DNA, the CDR3 is TGTGCCAGCAGCTCGGGAGGGGGCACAGATACGCAGTATTTT.

The chain joins TRBV7-2 to TRBJ1-5; tentatively, D is TRBD1 (5 bases). The germline gives CDR1 SGHTA, CDR2 FQGNSA. Trimming removed 3 bases from V and 0 bases from J, with 9 bases in between. The CDR3 is 15 residues long. CDR3 loop: CASSFGGLSNQPQHF. The DNA for the CDR3 is TGTGCCAGCAGCTTTGGGGGACTTAGCAATCAGCCCCAGCATTTT.

A single count supports this clone. DNA for the CDR3: TGTGCCACCAGCAGAGATAGGGTCCGGCACTATGGCTACACCTTC. This translates into CATSRDRVRHYGYTF. The chain couples TRBV15 to TRBJ1-2; D unclear. With 0 bases removed from V and 3 bases from J, the gap between germline ends came to 11 bases. Germline CDR1 is LNHNV and CDR2 is YYDKDF (reference sequence). The CDR3 runs to 15 residues. Full variable domain (rest looked up from reference TRBV15 and TRBJ1-2): DAMVIQNPRYQVTQFGKPVTLSCSQTLNHNVMYWYQQKSSQAPKLLFHYYDKDFNNEADTPDNFQSRRPNTSFCFLDIRSPGLGDTAMYLCATSRDRVRHYGYTFGSGTRLTVV.

This chain connects TRBV27 to TRBJ1-4; possibly TRBD1 for D (6 bases). V was clipped by 3 bases and J by 7 bases, with 12 bases between them. The V gene's germline CDR1 is MNHEY and CDR2 SMNVEV (reference sequence). This CDR3 has 14 residues. The CDR3 is CASSFTGRGEKLFF. CDR3 nucleotide sequence: TGTGCCAGCAGTTTTACAGGGCGGGGTGAAAAACTGTTTTTT.

This chain uses TRBV6-4 with TRBJ1-1; D might be TRBD1 (5 bases). Germline V gene sequence: CDR1 MRHNA, CDR2 SNTAGT. Trimming took off 4 bases at V and 0 bases at J, with 15 bases between the two ends. The CDR3 is 16 residues long. The CDR3: CASSVPGPYMNTEAFF. The CDR3 bases are TGTGCCAGCAGTGTTCCGGGACCCTACATGAACACTGAAGCTTTCTTT.